The 5 T cell receptor beta chains in this list originate from one sample, sequenced in a study of T cells in Graves' hyperthyroidism and ophthalmopathy. There were TCR beta CDR3 regions amplified from RNA transcripts. The primer set for the first-round RT-PCR of the TCR CDR3 was HTBI. Via MiXCR, TCRdb re-called the multiplex PCR reads, giving one row per CDR3 protein. The profile covers a few hundred thousand distinct CDR3 sequences, with roughly 15% appearing a single time and about 21% taken by the ten largest. Sequencing input: blood. The receptor set was obtained from a woman aged 60-75 years with Graves' ophthalmopathy.

This clonotype has only a few counts. The chain is built from TRBV5-1 and TRBJ2-2; D not certain. The CDR3 is 14 amino acids. The germline V and J ends were trimmed by 5 bases and 3 bases, with 11 bases remaining between them. Germline V gives CDR1 SGHRS, CDR2 YFSETQ. The CDR3 sequence: CASRGILDTGELFF. The CDR3 nucleotides are TGCGCCAGCAGAGGGATATTGGACACCGGGGAGCTGTTTTTT.

This clonotype was observed a handful of times. The CDR3 loop is CASSLTRTSPSTDTQYF. The CDR3, as DNA: TGTGCCAGCAGCTTAACACGGACTAGCCCGAGCACAGATACGCAGTATTTT. The chain has TRBV5-4 and TRBJ2-3; 8 bases map to TRBD2. J was trimmed by 0 bases and V by 2 bases; bases with no gene match: 8. The CDR3 totals 17 residues. Germline CDR1 and CDR2: SGHNT and YYREEE (reference sequence).

This clonotype was counted at least ten times. The chain is built from TRBV11-2 and TRBJ2-7; D ambiguous. The CDR3 totals 13 residues. Germline lookup yields CDR1 SGHAT and CDR2 FQNNGV. Deletions cut 3 bases from V and 3 bases from J, with 9 bases between. CDR3 amino acids: CASSFFSNYEQYF. The CDR3 DNA is TGTGCCAGCAGCTTTTTTAGCAACTACGAGCAGTACTTC.

This clonotype was counted a few times. The genes are TRBV20-1 and TRBJ2-5, with D possibly being TRBD1 or TRBD2 (5 bases each). V lost 2 bases, J lost 2 bases, and 21 bases lay in between. The CDR3 has 17 residues. Germline V gene sequence: CDR1 DFQATT, CDR2 SNEGSKA (reference sequence). CDR3 sequence: CSARMGPHHLPQETQYF. In DNA form, the CDR3 reads TGCAGTGCTAGAATGGGACCCCACCACCTGCCACAAGAGACCCAGTACTTC.

This clonotype came up many times. One end of the junction varies from germline; a read error may be responsible. The chain links TRBV5-1 to TRBJ2-1; D not certain. The CDR3 runs to 14 residues. CDR1 and CDR2 (germline): SGHRS, YFSETQ. This chain's CDR3 is CASSFQSSYNEQLF. CDR3 bases: TGCGCCAGCAGCTTCCAGAGCTCCTACAATGAGCAGCTCTTC.